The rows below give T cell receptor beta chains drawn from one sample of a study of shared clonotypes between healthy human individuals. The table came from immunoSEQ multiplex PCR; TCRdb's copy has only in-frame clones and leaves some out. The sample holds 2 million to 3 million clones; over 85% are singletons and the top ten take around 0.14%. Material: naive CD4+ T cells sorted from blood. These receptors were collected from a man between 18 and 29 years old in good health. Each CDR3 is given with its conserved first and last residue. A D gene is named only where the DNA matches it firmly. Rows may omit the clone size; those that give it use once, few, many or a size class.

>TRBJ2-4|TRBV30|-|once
CAWSARELAKNIQYF
TGTGCCTGGAGTGCAAGGGAACTAGCCAAAAACATTCAGTACTTC
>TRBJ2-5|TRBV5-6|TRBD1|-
CASSKDRDQETQYF
TGTGCCAGCAGCAAGGACAGGGACCAAGAGACCCAGTACTTC
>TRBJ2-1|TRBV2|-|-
CASRNYNEQFF
TGTGCCAGCAGAAACTACAATGAGCAGTTCTTC
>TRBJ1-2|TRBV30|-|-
CAWNEGSYGYTF
TGTGCCTGGAATGAGGGAAGCTATGGCTACACCTTC
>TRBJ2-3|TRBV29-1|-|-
CSVNTGTDTQYF
TGCAGCGTTAACACAGGCACAGATACGCAGTATTTT
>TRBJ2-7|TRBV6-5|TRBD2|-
CASSRTSGSYEQYF
TGTGCCAGCAGCCGGACTAGCGGGAGTTACGAGCAGTACTTC
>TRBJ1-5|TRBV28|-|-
CASSFASLSNQPQHF
TGTGCCAGCAGTTTCGCCAGCCTTAGCAATCAGCCCCAGCATTTT
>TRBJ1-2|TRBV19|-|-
CASSILEGGTGYGYTF
TGTGCCAGTAGTATACTCGAGGGGGGAACAGGCTATGGCTACACCTTC
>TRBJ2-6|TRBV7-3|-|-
CASSLSDYSGANVLTF
TGTGCCAGCAGCTTATCGGACTACTCTGGGGCCAACGTCCTGACTTTC
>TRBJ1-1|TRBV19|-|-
CASTPGGVMNTEAFF
TGTGCCAGTACCCCGGGGGGAGTCATGAACACTGAAGCTTTCTTT
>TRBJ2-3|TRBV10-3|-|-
CAISALSPTSTDTQYF
TGTGCCATCAGCGCCCTCTCCCCCACTAGCACAGATACGCAGTATTTT
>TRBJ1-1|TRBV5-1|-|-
CASSLVVGMNTEAFF
TGCGCCAGCAGCTTGGTGGTGGGGATGAACACTGAAGCTTTCTTT
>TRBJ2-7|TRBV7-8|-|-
CASSFRGAKNEQYF
TGTGCCAGCAGCTTCCGAGGGGCGAAAAACGAGCAGTACTTC
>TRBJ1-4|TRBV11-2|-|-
CASSFDTEQTVRPGQLFF
TGTGCCAGCAGCTTCGACACCGAGCAGACAGTCCGACCGGGCCAACTGTTTTTT
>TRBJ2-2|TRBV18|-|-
CASSPTGNTGELFF
TGTGCCAGCTCACCGACGGGGAACACCGGGGAGCTGTTTTTT
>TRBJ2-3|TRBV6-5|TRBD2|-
CASRTTSGIWDTQYF
TGTGCCAGCAGAACGACTAGCGGGATATGGGATACGCAGTATTTT
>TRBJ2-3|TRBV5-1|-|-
CASSLSQGTDTQYF
TGCGCCAGCAGCTTGTCACAGGGCACAGATACGCAGTATTTT
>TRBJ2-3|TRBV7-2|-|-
CASSPLVGGTDTQYF
TGTGCCAGCAGCCCTCTAGTAGGAGGGACAGATACGCAGTATTTT
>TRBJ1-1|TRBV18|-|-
CASSTLDNTEAFF
TGTGCCAGCTCAACTTTAGACAACACTGAAGCTTTCTTT
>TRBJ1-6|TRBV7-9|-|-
CASSFAGPDSPLHF
TGTGCCAGCAGCTTCGCGGGGCCGGATTCACCCCTCCACTTT
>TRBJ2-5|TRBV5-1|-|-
CASSPMRTAPGETQYF
TGCGCCAGCAGCCCAATGAGGACTGCCCCGGGAGAGACCCAGTACTTC
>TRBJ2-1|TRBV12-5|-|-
CASGPPRPGDNEQFF
TGTGCTAGTGGTCCACCTCGTCCGGGGGACAATGAGCAGTTCTTC
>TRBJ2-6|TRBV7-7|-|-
CASSLGRSGANVLTF
TGTGCTAGCAGCTTAGGTCGCTCTGGGGCCAACGTCCTGACTTTC
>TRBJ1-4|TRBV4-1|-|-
CASSQLSGTAAEKLFF
TGCGCCAGCAGCCAATTATCCGGGACCGCTGCCGAAAAACTGTTTTTT
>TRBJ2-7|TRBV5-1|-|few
CASSLKDTSNEQYF
TGCGCCAGCAGCTTGAAGGACACGTCCAACGAGCAGTACTTC
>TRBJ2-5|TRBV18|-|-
CASSLGETQYF
TGTGCCAGCTCACTAGGAGAGACCCAGTACTTC
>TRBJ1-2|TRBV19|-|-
CASSIDPSGAYGYTF
TGTGCCAGTAGTATAGATCCTTCGGGGGCCTATGGCTACACCTTC
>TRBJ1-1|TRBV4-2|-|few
CASSQTGNTEAFF
TGTGCCAGCAGCCAGACAGGGAACACTGAAGCTTTCTTT
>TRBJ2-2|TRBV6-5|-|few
CAGGQNGGELFF
TGTGCCGGAGGACAGAATGGCGGGGAGCTGTTTTTT
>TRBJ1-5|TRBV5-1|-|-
CASSQYSNQPQHF
TGCGCCAGCAGCCAATATAGCAATCAGCCCCAGCATTTT
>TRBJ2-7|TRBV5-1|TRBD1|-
CASTPVQGANEQYF
TGCGCCAGCACCCCCGTCCAGGGGGCGAACGAGCAGTACTTC
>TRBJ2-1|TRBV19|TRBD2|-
CASNKRAGDFVDEQFF
TGTGCCAGTAATAAGAGGGCGGGAGACTTTGTCGATGAGCAGTTCTTC
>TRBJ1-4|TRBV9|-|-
CASSVGVSPNEKLFF
TGTGCCAGCAGCGTAGGCGTCAGCCCTAATGAAAAACTGTTTTTT
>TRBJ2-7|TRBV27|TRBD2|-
CASSSPSGVSYEQYF
TGTGCCAGCAGTTCCCCTAGCGGGGTCTCCTACGAGCAATACTTC
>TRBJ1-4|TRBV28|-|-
CASTSANEKLFF
TGTGCCAGCACGTCGGCTAATGAAAAACTGTTTTTT
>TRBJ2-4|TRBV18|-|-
CASSSEGPGTKNIQYF
TGTGCCAGCTCATCGGAGGGTCCAGGGACCAAAAACATTCAGTACTTC
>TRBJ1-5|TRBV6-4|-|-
CASSEQASSNQPQHF
TGTGCCAGCAGTGAACAGGCGTCTAGCAATCAGCCCCAGCATTTT
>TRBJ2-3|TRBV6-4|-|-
CASSKTGQSTDTQYF
TGTGCCAGCAGCAAGACCGGACAGAGCACAGATACGCAGTATTTT
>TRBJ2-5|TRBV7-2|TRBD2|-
CASSLGPPMLAGGETQYF
TGTGCCAGCAGCTTAGGTCCCCCGATGCTAGCGGGAGGGGAGACCCAGTACTTC
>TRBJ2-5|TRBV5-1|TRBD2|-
CASSTGLAGSQETQYF
TGCGCCAGCAGCACCGGACTAGCGGGATCCCAAGAGACCCAGTACTTC
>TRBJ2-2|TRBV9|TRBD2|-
CASSRTSGSAGELFF
TGTGCCAGCAGTCGGACTAGCGGGAGCGCCGGGGAGCTGTTTTTT
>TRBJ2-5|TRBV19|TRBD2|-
CASRSSGGKETQYF
TGTGCCAGTAGAAGCAGCGGGGGTAAAGAGACCCAGTACTTC
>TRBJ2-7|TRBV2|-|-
CASSVDVTYEQYF
TGTGCCAGCAGCGTGGACGTCACCTACGAGCAGTACTTC
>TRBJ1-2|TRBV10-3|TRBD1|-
CAISLDRADYGYTF
TGTGCCATCAGTTTGGACAGGGCGGACTATGGCTACACCTTC
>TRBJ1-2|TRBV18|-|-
CASSPGIQNYGYTF
TGTGCCAGCTCACCGGGAATACAGAACTATGGCTACACCTTC
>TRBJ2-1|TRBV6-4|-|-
CASSDVASSYNEQFF
TGTGCCAGCAGTGACGTGGCTAGCTCCTACAATGAGCAGTTCTTC
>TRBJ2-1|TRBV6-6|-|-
CASRLQIEQFF
TGTGCCAGCAGGTTACAGATTGAGCAGTTCTTC
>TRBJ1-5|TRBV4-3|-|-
CASSQESGNQPQHF
TGCGCCAGCAGCCAAGAGTCTGGGAATCAGCCCCAGCATTTT